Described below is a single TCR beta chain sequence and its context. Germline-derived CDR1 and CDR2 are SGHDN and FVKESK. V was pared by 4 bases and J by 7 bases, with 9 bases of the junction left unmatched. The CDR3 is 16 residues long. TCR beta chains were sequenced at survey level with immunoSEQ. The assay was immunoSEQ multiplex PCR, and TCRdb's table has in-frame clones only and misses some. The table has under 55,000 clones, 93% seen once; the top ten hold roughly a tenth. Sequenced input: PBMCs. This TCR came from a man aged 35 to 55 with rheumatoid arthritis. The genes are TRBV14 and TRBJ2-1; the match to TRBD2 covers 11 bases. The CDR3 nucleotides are TGTGCCAGCAGCCCCGGACTAGCGGGCATTGGGAATGAGCAGTTCTTC. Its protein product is CASSPGLAGIGNEQFF.